The rows below give T cell receptor beta chains drawn from one sample of a study of cytomegalovirus exposure and HLA in healthy donors. TCRdb keeps only in-frame clones here, not all; method: immunoSEQ multiplex PCR. The sample records 150,000 or so clones, around 77% being singletons. The sample taken for sequencing was PBMCs. These receptors all come from a woman aged 25 to 45 in good health and CMV-seronegative. Both conserved end residues are part of each CDR3. The order of the fields is J gene, V gene, clone size, D gene, CDR3 protein, CDR3 DNA. The D gene is left open where the match is weak. A row's size may be missing; if present it is once, few, many or a size class.

>TRBJ1-2|TRBV28|-|TRBD1
CASSLLGTGFRGYTF
TGTGCCAGCAGTTTACTCGGGACAGGGTTTAGAGGCTACACCTTC
>TRBJ1-2|TRBV28|-|-
CASSSASVGYYGYTF
TGTGCCAGCAGTTCGGCCTCAGTGGGCTACTATGGCTACACCTTC
>TRBJ2-1|TRBV9|-|TRBD2
CASSPSGSAYNEQFF
TGTGCCAGCAGCCCAAGCGGGAGTGCCTACAATGAGCAGTTCTTC
>TRBJ2-6|TRBV21-1|-|-
CASSKEGTSGMTGANVLTF
TGTGCCAGCAGCAAAGAAGGGACTAGCGGGATGACTGGGGCCAACGTCCTGACTTTC
>TRBJ2-7|TRBV27|few|-
CASPGTYEQYF
TGTGCCAGCCCAGGGACTTACGAGCAGTACTTC
>TRBJ2-5|TRBV5-1|-|TRBD1
CASSLEGRGMETQYF
TGCGCCAGCAGCTTGGAGGGCAGGGGGATGGAGACCCAGTACTTC
>TRBJ2-1|TRBV5-6|-|-
CASSLEGDNEQFF
TGTGCCAGCAGCTTGGAGGGGGACAATGAGCAGTTCTTC
>TRBJ2-6|TRBV27|-|TRBD2
CASSLGYGLAGAGANVLTF
TGTGCCAGCAGTTTAGGGTATGGACTAGCGGGAGCTGGGGCCAACGTCCTGACTTTC
>TRBJ1-2|TRBV7-6|-|-
CASSLFPPRQANYGYTF
TGTGCCAGCAGCTTGTTCCCGCCCCGACAGGCGAATTATGGCTACACCTTC
>TRBJ1-3|TRBV11-2|-|TRBD1
CASSLEGGRWTGSSGNTIYF
TGTGCCAGCAGCTTAGAAGGTGGGCGGTGGACAGGGAGCTCTGGAAACACCATATATTTT
>TRBJ2-2|TRBV5-1|-|TRBD1
CASSFRRGQVVRRTGELFF
TGCGCCAGCAGCTTTCGGCGGGGACAGGTTGTGAGGAGAACCGGGGAGCTGTTTTTT
>TRBJ1-5|TRBV6-5|-|-
CASSYTSRDQPQHF
TGTGCCAGCAGTTACACTAGTAGGGATCAGCCCCAGCATTTT
>TRBJ1-3|TRBV4-1|many|TRBD1
CASSQFPGTAGNTIYF
TGCGCCAGCAGCCAATTTCCCGGGACAGCGGGAAACACCATATATTTT
>TRBJ2-1|TRBV27|once|TRBD1
CASSASGTGGGNEQFF
TGTGCCAGCAGTGCATCCGGGACAGGGGGAGGCAATGAGCAGTTCTTC
>TRBJ2-6|TRBV4-3|-|TRBD2
CASSQDLAGGSEGGEANVLTF
TGCGCCAGCAGCCAGGACCTAGCGGGAGGGTCCGAAGGGGGGGAGGCCAACGTCCTGACTTTC